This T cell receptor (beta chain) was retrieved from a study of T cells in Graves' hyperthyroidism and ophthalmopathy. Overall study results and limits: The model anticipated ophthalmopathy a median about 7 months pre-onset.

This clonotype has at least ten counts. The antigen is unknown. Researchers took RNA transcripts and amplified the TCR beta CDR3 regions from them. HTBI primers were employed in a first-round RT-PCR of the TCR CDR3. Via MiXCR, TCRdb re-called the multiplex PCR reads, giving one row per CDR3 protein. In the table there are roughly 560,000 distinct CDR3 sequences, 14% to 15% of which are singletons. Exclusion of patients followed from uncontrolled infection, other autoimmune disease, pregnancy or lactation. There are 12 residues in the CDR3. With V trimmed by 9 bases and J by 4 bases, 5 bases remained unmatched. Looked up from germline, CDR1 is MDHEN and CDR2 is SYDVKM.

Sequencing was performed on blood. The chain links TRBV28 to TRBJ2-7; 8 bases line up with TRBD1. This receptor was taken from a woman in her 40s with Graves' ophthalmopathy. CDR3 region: CASTGGTYEQYF. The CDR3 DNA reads TGTGCCAGTACAGGGGGTACGTACGAGCAGTACTTC.